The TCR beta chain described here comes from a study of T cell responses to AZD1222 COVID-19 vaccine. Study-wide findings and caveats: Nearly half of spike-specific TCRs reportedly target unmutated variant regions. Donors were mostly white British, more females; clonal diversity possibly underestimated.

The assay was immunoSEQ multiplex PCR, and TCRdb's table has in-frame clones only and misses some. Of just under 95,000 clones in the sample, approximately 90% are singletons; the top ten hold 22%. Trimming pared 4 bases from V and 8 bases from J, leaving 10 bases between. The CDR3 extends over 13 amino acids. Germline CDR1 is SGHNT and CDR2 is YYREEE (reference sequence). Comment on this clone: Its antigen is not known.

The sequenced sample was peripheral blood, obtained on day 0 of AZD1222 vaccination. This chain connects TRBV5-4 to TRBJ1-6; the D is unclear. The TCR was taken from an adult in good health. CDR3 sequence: CASSPMSDSPLHF. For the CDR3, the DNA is TGTGCCAGCAGCCCCATGTCCGATTCACCCCTCCACTTT.